This entry is about one T cell receptor (beta chain). Its specific antigen is unknown. The input lacks base qualities; no much larger clone sits a single base away. This sample was included in a study of T cell clones after liver transplantation (dated by TCRdb to between 2018 and 2020). About the study as a whole: The samples were obtained from ITN030ST, a randomized trial that attempted immunosuppression withdrawal within 2 years after liver transplantation. Subjects received no induction therapy and standard immunosuppression until randomization at 12-24 months post-transplant. Blood samples were collected pre-transplant, pre-randomization before withdrawal, and post-randomization after either full withdrawal or failed withdrawal. Third party-reactive TCRbeta sequences were also identified from pre-transplant MLRs to serve as an antigen-independent comparator for donor-reactive sequences. The studied cohort comprised 8 liver transplant recipients, 3 classified as tolerant and 5 as non-tolerant. Donor-reactive T cell clones were identified by TCRbeta sequencing after a pre-transplant mixed lymphocyte reaction and then tracked in post-transplant blood. Of the eight recipients, a few were HCV-positive, while the remaining recipients had been transplanted for non-autoimmune, non-viral indications. Tolerance meant complete immunosuppression withdrawal for at least one year without liver enzymes rising beyond twice the upper limit of normal.

High-throughput TCRbeta CDR3 sequencing of frozen genomic DNA was performed by immunoSEQ, including PCR amplification, mapping, bias correction and internal controls. The paper's processing steps were these. Only productive rearrangements were retained, with each unique TCRbeta sequence defined by its CDR3 nucleotide sequence together with its V and J gene. For a sequence to be called donor-reactive, it needed a frequency of at least 0.01% and at least 5-fold expansion in CFSE-low cells compared with unstimulated pre-transplant cells. Minimum frequency thresholds were set for each subject based on the unstimulated sample with the lowest template count, ensuring at least 90% detection power. Jensen-Shannon divergence between the top 1000 TCRbeta sequences after and before transplant was used to measure repertoire turnover. Changes in detection of donor-reactive sequences were tested with two-sided Fisher's exact tests. TCRdb provides this immuneACCESS table in a form limited to in-frame rearrangements. Some clones are lacking; in checked studies, under half of them reflect an unresolved V gene, and why the rest are absent is not known. V and J calls plus clone size are reproduced from that table; the DNA served to infer D and trimming. The sample records 9,500 to 10,000 clones, around 72% of which are singletons. The top ten clones comprise more than 20% of the sample.

The germline V gene (reference sequence) yields MNHEY for CDR1 and SMNVEV for CDR2. From the cysteine up to the phenylalanine, the CDR3 has a length of 13 residues. Kept here is only the CDR3 DNA, which spans 39 bases and is read in frame from base 1. Cut back by 7 bases and 1 base, the V and J ends lie 11 bases apart. Here is what the overall study found, with its caveats: Donor-reactive sequences declined more than third party-reactive ones, suggesting partial antigen-specific deletion unrelated to withdrawal success. The conclusions were preliminary, being limited by small, heterogeneous patient numbers and by non-standardized post-transplant time points. In two subjects, low numbers of available donor cells limited the measurable donor-reactive repertoire. When repertoire turnover was accounted for, significantly reduced detection of donor-reactive sequences was found in 7 of 8 subjects for CD4 and in 8 of 8 subjects for CD8. Because no allograft tissue specimens were available, donor-reactive T cells may have migrated into the graft instead of being deleted. A significant post-transplant decrease in circulating donor-reactive CD4 TCRbeta sequences was observed in most of the 8 subjects, irrespective of tolerance or HCV status.

Thawed unstimulated PBMCs were stained for CD3, CD4 and CD8 and FACS-sorted into CD3+CD4+ and CD3+CD8+ populations. All 8 studied subjects were randomized to immunosuppression withdrawal. The Qiagen DNeasy Blood and Tissue Kit was used for isolation of genomic DNA. The TCR originated in a human patient who received a liver transplant. Some T cells may be donor cells from the graft after a transplant. The starting material was CD8+ T cells from blood, obtained at the roughly 16-month timepoint. Recombination joined TRBV27 with TRBJ2-7, with the D call perhaps TRBD1 or TRBD2, as 6 bases match in each case. CDR3 loop: CASMGGASYEQYF. The DNA sequence is as follows: TGTGCCAGCATGGGGGGCGCATCCTACGAGCAGTACTTC.